This T cell receptor (beta chain) comes out of a study of blood T cell repertoires in COVID-19. On the study more broadly: Samples representing acute and convalescent COVID-19 were sourced from the United States, Italy and Spain. Nucleic acid was either cDNA or gDNA, and it came from T cells, B-cell-depleted T cells, or PBMCs.

Assay: immunoSEQ multiplex PCR; the TCRdb copy retains only in-frame clones and omits some. Of about 200,000 clones in the sample, over 80% were seen once. Per the germline V gene, CDR1 is MDHEN and CDR2 is SYDVKM. V was trimmed by 5 bases and J by 1 base, leaving 18 bases between them. The CDR3 contains 17 residues. Sequencing input: peripheral blood. V is TRBV28 and J is TRBJ1-3, with TRBD1 as a possible D gene (5 bases). This clonotype originated in a man in his forties with acute or convalescent COVID-19. CDR3 residues: CASSSFGAAWSGNTIYF. CDR3 nucleotides: TGTGCCAGCAGTAGTTTTGGGGCCGCGTGGTCTGGAAACACCATATATTTT. Together with reference TRBV28 and TRBJ1-3, the CDR3 gives the full variable domain: DVKVTQSSRYLVKRTGEKVFLECVQDMDHENMFWYRQDPGLGLRLIYFSYDVKMKEKGDIPEGYSVSREKKERFSLILESASTNQTSMYLCASSSFGAAWSGNTIYFGEGSWLTVV.